Following are 32 T cell receptor beta chains from one sample sequenced in a study of graft-versus-host responses after intestinal transplantation. No antigen has been assigned to these receptors. This table comes from immunoSEQ multiplex PCR, and its TCRdb copy is limited to in-frame clones, with some not included. This table holds approximately 50,000 clones, approximately 84% found once. Material: unstimulated CD4+ T cells sorted from spleen or lymph node cells, obtained before transplant. The receptor set was obtained from a human donor who was the organ donor for an intestinal transplant.

The chain links TRBV7-2 to TRBJ1-6; 10 nucleotides match TRBD1. CDR3 size: 14 residues. V shed 3 bases and J 9 bases; nucleotides not matched to a gene: 2. Germline V gene sequence: CDR1 SGHTA, CDR2 FQGNSA. The CDR3 DNA reads as TGTGCCAGCAGCTTCGGGACAGGGGTTTCACCCCTCCACTTT. Translating it yields CASSFGTGVSPLHF.

This CDR3 reads CASRSGGRNNEQFF. The CDR3 bases are TGTGCCAGCAGGAGCGGGGGACGGAACAATGAGCAGTTCTTC. The chain carries TRBV6-1 and TRBJ2-1, with TRBD2 matching 8 bases. V was pared by 6 bases and J by 5 bases, with 6 bases of the junction left unmatched. Germline loops: CDR1 MNHNS, CDR2 SASEGT. This CDR3 has 14 amino acids.

This rearrangement joins TRBV19 to TRBJ2-7; 11 bases line up with TRBD2. This CDR3 has 16 residues. The ends lost 6 bases at V and 5 bases at J; junction bases unmatched: 12. Germline V gives CDR1 LNHDA, CDR2 SQIVND (reference sequence). The CDR3 sequence: CASSNRPGLAGHEQYF. CDR3 nucleotides: TGTGCCAGTAGCAATCGACCCGGACTAGCGGGCCACGAGCAGTACTTC.

This clone has just a few counts. The CDR3 protein is CASSYRGPPYEQYF. The DNA for the CDR3 is TGTGCCAGCAGTTATAGAGGCCCCCCCTACGAGCAGTACTTC. The J gene is TRBJ2-7, the V gene TRBV6-5; no reliable D call. The CDR3 is 14 residues long. V lost 3 bases and J lost 2, with 11 bases in between. Germline CDR1 and CDR2: MNHEY and SVGAGI.

The V call is TRBV6-1, the J call TRBJ1-5, with no clear D. CDR1 and CDR2 (germline): MNHNS, SASEGT. This CDR3 contains 15 residues. V lost 2 bases to trimming and J lost 2 bases, with 10 bases between them. The CDR3 sequence is CASSEWVQGNQPQHF. Here the CDR3 DNA reads TGTGCCAGCAGTGAATGGGTCCAGGGCAATCAGCCCCAGCATTTT.

The rearrangement joins TRBV5-1 to TRBJ1-2, with 8 bases aligning to TRBD1. CDR3 length: 14 residues. Germline-derived CDR1 and CDR2 are SGHRS and YFSETQ. The ends lost 5 bases at V and 6 bases at J; junction bases unmatched: 9. CDR3 sequence (DNA): TGCGCCAGCAGTCGCAATTCACAGGGGGATGGCTACACCTTC. This sequence encodes CASSRNSQGDGYTF.

CDR3 nucleotide sequence: TGTGCCAGCAGCAAGGGGGCCGGCTACGAGCAGTACTTC. It codes for CASSKGAGYEQYF. The chain employs TRBV11-3 and TRBJ2-7; TRBD1 aligns across 7 bases. CDR1 and CDR2 from the germline V gene are SGHNT and YENEEA. V lost 5 bases, J lost 3 bases, and 4 bases stayed unmatched. The CDR3 is 13 amino acids.

The V call is TRBV13, the J call TRBJ1-3, with 8 bases aligning to TRBD1. V lost 5 bases and J lost 2; bases outside the gene matches: 23. Germline CDR1 and CDR2: PRHDT and FYEKMQ (reference sequence). There are 21 residues in the CDR3. The CDR3 DNA sequence: TGTGCCAGCAGCCCAAAGGCTTTGGGACAGGCCCCCGGTAGAGCTGGAAACACCATATATTTT. It is translated as CASSPKALGQAPGRAGNTIYF.

This clone showed up just once. This rearrangement joins TRBV5-6 to TRBJ1-3; a weak D match, TRBD1 (6 bases). V was cut by 6 bases and J by 0 bases, with 10 bases left in between. This CDR3 spans 14 amino acids. CDR1 and CDR2 (germline): SGHDT, YYEEEE. The CDR3 sequence: CASTRTVSGNTIYF. In DNA form, the CDR3 reads TGTGCCAGCACACGGACAGTCTCTGGAAACACCATATATTTT.

The CDR3 is CASSYLTDRIYGYTF. The CDR3 coding sequence is TGTGCCAGCAGTTACCTGACCGACAGGATCTATGGCTACACCTTC. The rearrangement links TRBV6-5 to TRBJ1-2; perhaps TRBD1 as D (6 bases). Germline loops: CDR1 MNHEY, CDR2 SVGAGI. Trimming took off 2 bases at V and 4 bases at J, with 14 bases between the two ends. CDR3 length equals 15 residues.

This rearrangement joins TRBV2 to TRBJ2-5, with 11 bases that match TRBD2. V lost 4 bases and J lost 4; bases outside the gene matches: 2. The V gene's germline CDR1 is SNHLY and CDR2 FYNNEI. This CDR3 comprises 14 residues. CDR3 in amino acids: CASSVAGGGETQYF. CDR3 coding DNA: TGTGCCAGCAGTGTAGCGGGGGGGGGAGAGACCCAGTACTTC.

J is TRBJ2-3 and V is TRBV6-6, with 9 bases matching TRBD2. Germline CDR1 is MNHNY and CDR2 is SVGAGI (reference sequence). J lost 2 bases, V lost 6 bases, and 6 bases had no gene match. CDR3 length: 15 residues. The CDR3 nucleotides read TGTGCCAGCAGGGTAGCGGGAGTAGACACAGATACGCAGTATTTT. This sequence encodes CASRVAGVDTDTQYF.

The chain combines TRBV4-2 with TRBJ1-5; D might be TRBD1 (5 bases). The V and J ends lost 1 base and 4 bases respectively, with 17 bases between them. CDR3 length: 17 amino acids. Germline V gene lookup returns CDR1 LGHNA and CDR2 YNFKEQ. CDR3 nucleotide sequence: TGTGCCAGCAGCCAAGGGGCAACTGGGACCCCTAATCAGCCCCAGCATTTT. It specifies CASSQGATGTPNQPQHF.

This chain connects TRBV19 to TRBJ1-5, with D maybe TRBD1 (6 bases). Trimming cost V 7 bases and J 5 bases, with 15 bases left between them. Germline CDR1 is LNHDA and CDR2 is SQIVND (reference sequence). The CDR3 runs 14 residues. This CDR3 is CASTGRGGDQPQHF. The CDR3 DNA follows: TGTGCCAGTACGGGCAGGGGAGGAGATCAGCCCCAGCATTTT.

This rearrangement joins TRBV30 to TRBJ1-1; no clear D. Germline CDR1 reads GTSNPN; CDR2 reads SVGIG (reference sequence). This CDR3 spans 13 amino acids. V was cut by 2 bases and J by 5 bases, with 12 bases left in between. The CDR3 loop is CAWSRRSGTEAFF. CDR3 sequence (DNA): TGTGCCTGGAGTCGCCGGTCTGGGACTGAAGCTTTCTTT. Based on the CDR3 plus reference TRBV30 and TRBJ1-1, the full variable domain is SQTIHQWPATLVQPVGSPLSLECTVEGTSNPNLYWYRQAAGRGLQLLFYSVGIGQISSEVPQNLSASRPQDRQFILSSKKLLLSDSGFYLCAWSRRSGTEAFFGQGTRLTVV.

The V gene is TRBV13, the J gene TRBJ1-2; TRBD1 agrees at 10 bases. The trim removed 2 bases at V and 7 bases at J, leaving 22 bases unmatched. Germline V gene data show CDR1 as PRHDT and CDR2 as FYEKMQ (reference sequence). The CDR3 consists of 20 residues. The CDR3 DNA reads as TGTGCCAGCAGCTTAACCGGGTTTGGGGGTCGGGACAGGGGATTTGGTGGCTACACCTTC. It yields the protein CASSLTGFGGRDRGFGGYTF.

This clone was seen once. The chain is built from TRBV11-2 and TRBJ2-2; 8 bases map to TRBD2. This CDR3 contains 16 residues. With 7 bases clipped from V and 0 bases from J, the junction kept 7 bases outside the gene matches. The germline V gene encodes CDR1 SGHAT and CDR2 FQNNGV. The CDR3 DNA sequence: TGTGCCAGCAAAGCGGGGGTTGAAGCGAACACCGGGGAGCTGTTTTTT. Translating gives CASKAGVEANTGELFF.

The chain recombines TRBV5-1 with TRBJ1-2; possibly TRBD1 for D (6 bases). Trimming shortened V by 0 bases and J by 3 bases, and 6 bases separated the two germline ends. Germline V gene lookup returns CDR1 SGHRS and CDR2 YFSETQ. The CDR3 loop spans 13 amino acids. The CDR3: CASSLAGDYGYTF. The CDR3 DNA reads as TGCGCCAGCAGCTTGGCAGGGGACTATGGCTACACCTTC.

This sequence joins TRBV11-3 and TRBJ2-1; the match to TRBD1 covers 12 bases. Germline V CDR1 and CDR2: SGHNT, YENEEA. The junction had 10 bases not matched to a gene; V was cut back by 5 bases and J by 5 bases. The CDR3 covers 17 residues. The DNA of the CDR3 is TGTGCCAGCAGCCTCCGGGACAGGGGGCTTGGGGACAATGAGCAGTTCTTC. Its translation is CASSLRDRGLGDNEQFF.

V usage is TRBV5-4 and J usage is TRBJ1-1; 8 bases are a match to TRBD1. J gave up 3 bases and V 3 bases, and 10 bases lay outside the gene matches. The length of the CDR3 is 16 residues. Germline CDR1 and CDR2: SGHNT and YYREEE (reference sequence). This CDR3 is CASSYGRGRRDTEAFF. CDR3 sequence (DNA): TGTGCCAGCAGCTACGGCAGGGGGCGGAGGGACACTGAAGCTTTCTTT. Together with reference TRBV5-4 and TRBJ1-1, the CDR3 gives the full variable domain: ETGVTQSPTHLIKTRGQQVTLRCSSQSGHNTVSWYQQALGQGPQFIFQYYREEENGRGNFPPRFSGLQFPNYSSELNVNALELDDSALYLCASSYGRGRRDTEAFFGQGTRLTVV.

This clone was seen just once. The chain joins TRBV5-1 to TRBJ2-3; 7 positions agree with TRBD2. The CDR3 is 17 amino acids. CDR1 is SGHRS, CDR2 YFSETQ, per germline. Trimming removed 5 bases from V and 0 bases from J; junction bases left unmatched: 12. CDR3 DNA sequence: TGCGCCAGCAGTAAATCGATGGGACTACCTAGCACAGATACGCAGTATTTT. Protein sequence: CASSKSMGLPSTDTQYF.

Only one count was recorded for this clone. This chain joins TRBV6-1 and TRBJ2-3; 9 bases align to TRBD1. The CDR3 is 16 residues long. Per the germline V gene, CDR1 is MNHNS and CDR2 is SASEGT. With 4 bases clipped from V and 6 bases from J, the junction kept 11 bases outside the gene matches. CDR3 nucleotide sequence: TGTGCCAGCAGTGTACAGGGGGCTGTGGGCTGGGATACGCAGTATTTT. Protein product: CASSVQGAVGWDTQYF.

The chain carries TRBV6-6 and TRBJ2-3; the D gene is possibly TRBD2 (5 bases). Germline CDR1 reads MNHNY; CDR2 reads SVGAGI (reference sequence). CDR3 length: 14 residues. The germline V and J ends were trimmed by 0 bases and 1 base, with 5 bases remaining between them. CDR3 sequence (DNA): TGTGCCAGCAGTTACTCGCGGGGCACAGATACGCAGTATTTT. This gives the protein CASSYSRGTDTQYF.

The rearrangement links TRBV19 to TRBJ2-1; 10 bases align to TRBD2. Looked up from germline, CDR1 is LNHDA and CDR2 is SQIVND (reference sequence). This CDR3 has 14 amino acids. V was pared by 1 base and J by 6 bases, with 0 bases of the junction left unmatched. CDR3 sequence (DNA): TGTGCCAGTAGTATAGGACTAGCGGGCAATGAGCAGTTCTTC. Translation: CASSIGLAGNEQFF. Variable domain in full (rest from reference TRBV19 and TRBJ2-1): DGGITQSPKYLFRKEGQNVTLSCEQNLNHDAMYWYRQDPGQGLRLIYYSQIVNDFQKGDIAEGYSVSREKKESFPLTVTSAQKNPTAFYLCASSIGLAGNEQFFGPGTRLTVL.

This clone was seen more than once but under ten times. The genes are TRBV6-5 and TRBJ2-2, with D perhaps TRBD1 (5 bases). Germline V CDR1 and CDR2: MNHEY, SVGAGI. The CDR3 has 16 residues. Trimming cost V 2 bases and J 1 base, with 11 bases left between them. The DNA of the CDR3 is TGTGCCAGCAGTTACAGGGGCACATGGAACACCGGGGAGCTGTTTTTT. It translates to CASSYRGTWNTGELFF.

This sequence joins TRBV18 and TRBJ2-3; 10 nucleotides agree with TRBD2. CDR1 KGHSH and CDR2 LQKENI come from the germline V gene. With V trimmed by 0 bases and J by 2 bases, 11 bases remained unmatched. The CDR3 is made up of 19 amino acids. The chain's CDR3 is CASSPPGGSLAGYTDTQYF. DNA of the CDR3: TGTGCCAGCTCACCACCGGGCGGCTCACTAGCGGGGTACACAGATACGCAGTATTTT.

The J gene is TRBJ2-7, the V gene TRBV5-1; 13 bases fit TRBD2. Trimming cost V 4 bases and J 4 bases; bases outside gene matches: 5. The CDR3 sequence is 15 residues long. Germline CDR1 reads SGHRS; CDR2 reads YFSETQ. CDR3 region: CASSLPTSGGYEQYF. The DNA for the CDR3 is TGCGCCAGCAGCCTACCGACTAGCGGGGGGTACGAGCAGTACTTC.

The rearrangement joins TRBV6-5 to TRBJ1-5; D is unclear. The V gene's germline CDR1 is MNHEY and CDR2 SVGAGI. Trimming left V 9 bases short and J 15 bases short, with 12 bases between. This CDR3 has 9 residues. CDR3: CARMPYRHF. CDR3 bases: TGTGCCAGGATGCCCTATCGGCATTTT.

V gene TRBV19 combines with J gene TRBJ2-3; 9 nucleotides agree with TRBD1. This CDR3 spans 18 amino acids. With V trimmed by 3 bases and J by 0 bases, 10 bases remained unmatched. Germline V CDR1 and CDR2: LNHDA, SQIVND (reference sequence). The CDR3 is CASSIFPRDRASTDTQYF. In nucleotides, the CDR3 is TGTGCCAGTAGTATTTTTCCCAGGGACAGGGCTAGCACAGATACGCAGTATTTT.

V and J are TRBV7-2 and TRBJ1-2, with 12 bases fitting TRBD1. CDR1 and CDR2 (germline): SGHTA, FQGNSA. The V segment lost 7 bases and the J segment 5 bases; nucleotides outside the gene matches: 11. The CDR3 spans 16 residues. This CDR3 is CASTTGTGGRTYGYTF. Written as DNA, the CDR3 is TGTGCCAGCACTACGGGGACAGGGGGCCGAACTTATGGCTACACCTTC.

The chain has TRBV19 and TRBJ1-1; tentatively, D is TRBD1 (6 bases). Germline CDR1 and CDR2: LNHDA and SQIVND (reference sequence). The CDR3 has 13 residues. With 8 bases removed from V and 1 base from J, the gap between germline ends came to 11 bases. The CDR3, as DNA: TGTGCCAGTCAGGGGATGGGGAACACTGAAGCTTTCTTT. Encoded protein: CASQGMGNTEAFF. Full variable domain (outside the CDR3, taken from reference TRBV19 and TRBJ1-1): DGGITQSPKYLFRKEGQNVTLSCEQNLNHDAMYWYRQDPGQGLRLIYYSQIVNDFQKGDIAEGYSVSREKKESFPLTVTSAQKNPTAFYLCASQGMGNTEAFFGQGTRLTVV.

V is TRBV30 and J is TRBJ2-5; possible D gene TRBD1, 5 bases. The CDR3 is 13 residues long. Germline values: CDR1 GTSNPN, CDR2 SVGIG (reference sequence). Trimming removed 0 bases from V and 3 bases from J, with 8 bases in between. CDR3 nucleotide sequence: TGTGCCTGGAGTGTACAGGCAGAAGAGACCCAGTACTTC. Translation: CAWSVQAEETQYF.